This T cell receptor beta chain was profiled in a study of blood T cell repertoires in COVID-19. The J segment lost 2 bases and the V segment lost 7 bases, leaving 9 bases of the junction unmatched. The germline V gene has CDR1 ENHRY and CDR2 SYGVKD. This CDR3 is 15 amino acids long. Clones were read by immunoSEQ multiplex PCR, and TCRdb kept only the in-frame ones, dropping some. This table holds tens of thousands of clones, around 87% found once. V is TRBV10-3 and J is TRBJ1-2; TRBD1 aligns across 8 bases. Sequenced: peripheral blood. The source of this sequence is a man in his forties with acute or convalescent COVID-19. The CDR3 bases are TGTGCCATCAAACCGACAGGGGAGGGAAACTATGGCTACACCTTC. The encoded protein is CAIKPTGEGNYGYTF.